These T cell receptor beta chains were read from a single sample in a study of CD8 T cells in ankylosing spondylitis. One entry per CDR3 protein results from TCRdb running MiXCR on the 5' RACE reads. The sample lists 250,000 to 350,000 distinct CDR3 sequences; more than 20% were seen once. The specimen was blood, either unsorted or a sorted T cell fraction (not recorded which). The receptors were sampled from a female donor with ankylosing spondylitis or in good health (not recorded which). Each CDR3 is given with its conserved first and last residue. D genes are given only for firm matches. The listing skips clone size in some rows; elsewhere it reads once, few, many or a size class.

TRBD2	TRBV20-1	TRBJ2-3	few	CSKYGRAGGTDTQYF	TGCAGTAAATACGGGAGGGCGGGGGGCACAGATACGCAGTATTTT
NA	TRBV12-3/TRBV12-4	TRBJ2-1	few	CASRFQDSAYNEQFF	TGTGCCAGCAGATTTCAGGACTCGGCTTACAATGAGCAGTTCTTC
TRBD1	TRBV5-1	TRBJ2-5	NA	CASSGRTGKETQYF	TGCGCCAGCAGCGGCCGGACAGGGAAGGAGACCCAGTACTTC
TRBD1	TRBV12-3/TRBV12-4	TRBJ1-1	NA	CASSRTGVEAFF	TGTGCCAGCAGCAGAACAGGGGTTGAAGCTTTCTTT
NA	TRBV10-3	TRBJ2-7	few	CAISASPSSREQYF	TGTGCCATCAGTGCCTCCCCTAGCTCTCGCGAGCAGTACTTC
NA	TRBV12-3/TRBV12-4	TRBJ2-2	few	CASRYGGFITGELFF	TGTGCCAGCAGATACGGGGGCTTTATCACCGGGGAGCTGTTTTTT
TRBD1	TRBV7-2	TRBJ2-6	few	CASSLDRGVGANVLTF	TGTGCCAGCAGCTTAGACAGGGGTGTTGGGGCCAACGTCCTGACTTTC
NA	TRBV20-1	TRBJ1-1	few	CSARTIFHQNTEAFF	TGCAGTGCTAGAACCATTTTTCACCAGAACACTGAAGCTTTCTTT
TRBD2	TRBV6-1	TRBJ2-3	NA	CASIPRRGLAGGDTQYF	TGTGCCAGCATCCCCCGGCGGGGACTAGCGGGAGGAGATACGCAGTATTTT
NA	TRBV6-5	TRBJ2-4	NA	CASSYSGETKNIQYF	TGTGCCAGCAGTTACTCGGGGGAAACCAAAAACATTCAGTACTTC
NA	TRBV19	TRBJ1-2	NA	CASRVGQYDGYTF	TGTGCCAGTAGAGTCGGACAGTATGATGGCTACACCTTC
NA	TRBV13	TRBJ2-3	few	CASSLAVGTQYF	TGTGCCAGCAGCTTAGCGGTTGGTACGCAGTATTTT
TRBD2	TRBV7-2	TRBJ2-7	NA	CASSLVPTSGMMEQYF	TGTGCCAGCAGCTTAGTCCCCACTAGCGGGATGATGGAGCAGTACTTC
NA	TRBV12-3/TRBV12-4	TRBJ2-3	few	CASRPISATDTQYF	TGTGCCAGCAGGCCCATTAGCGCGACAGATACGCAGTATTTT
TRBD1	TRBV20-1	TRBJ2-5	NA	CSASTGARETQYF	TGCAGTGCTAGCACAGGGGCTCGGGAGACCCAGTACTTC
NA	TRBV6-1	TRBJ1-1	NA	CASSPRPGTLGNTEAFF	TGTGCCAGCAGTCCCCGTCCGGGGACACTAGGAAATACTGAAGCTTTCTTT
NA	TRBV6-5	TRBJ1-1	NA	CASSYSGRAEAFF	TGTGCCAGCAGTTACTCGGGCAGGGCTGAAGCTTTCTTT
NA	TRBV10-2	TRBJ2-3	NA	CASSVWRSSTDTQYF	TGCGCCAGCAGTGTATGGAGAAGTAGCACAGATACGCAGTATTTT
TRBD1	TRBV20-1	TRBJ2-1	many	CSARPGQVHNEQFF	TGCAGTGCTAGGCCGGGACAGGTCCACAATGAGCAGTTCTTC
NA	TRBV7-2	TRBJ2-1	NA	CASSYQSGTSNNEQFF	TGTGCCAGCAGCTACCAATCGGGTACTTCCAACAATGAGCAGTTCTTC
TRBD1	TRBV12-3/TRBV12-4	TRBJ2-7	few	CASSPTGGNDEQYF	TGTGCCAGCAGTCCGACAGGGGGCAACGACGAGCAGTACTTC
NA	TRBV30	TRBJ1-6	NA	CAWRGPTGYNSPLHF	TGTGCCTGGAGGGGACCTACTGGCTATAATTCACCCCTCCACTTT
NA	TRBV10-2	TRBJ1-1	NA	CASSERGASNTEAFF	TGCGCCAGCAGTGAGCGGGGGGCCTCGAACACTGAAGCTTTCTTT
NA	TRBV29-1	TRBJ1-5	few	CSVEDNNQPQHF	TGCAGCGTTGAAGATAACAATCAGCCCCAGCATTTT
NA	TRBV29-1	TRBJ2-7	few	CSVEDQTYEQYF	TGCAGCGTTGAAGATCAAACCTACGAGCAGTACTTC
TRBD2	TRBV3-1	TRBJ2-1	NA	CASSLFGTSGYPEFF	TGTGCCAGCAGCCTCTTCGGGACTAGCGGGTATCCCGAGTTCTTC
NA	TRBV7-2	TRBJ2-6	NA	CASSKKSAGANVLTF	TGTGCCAGCAGCAAAAAAAGTGCTGGGGCCAACGTCCTGACTTTC
NA	TRBV12-3/TRBV12-4	TRBJ1-2	few	CASSLGGLRAGYGYTF	TGTGCCAGCAGTTTAGGGGGTCTCAGGGCGGGCTATGGATACACCTTC
TRBD2	TRBV20-1	TRBJ2-5	few	CSARVSGRQAETQYF	TGCAGTGCTAGGGTTAGCGGGAGGCAGGCAGAGACCCAGTACTTC
NA	TRBV6-5	TRBJ2-7	NA	CASSYASGGQAREQYF	TGTGCCAGCAGTTACGCGTCGGGAGGACAGGCCCGGGAGCAGTACTTC
NA	TRBV6-2/TRBV6-3	TRBJ2-1	NA	CASSFRLDYNEQFF	TGTGCCAGCAGCTTCCGTCTGGACTACAATGAGCAGTTCTTC
NA	TRBV12-3/TRBV12-4	TRBJ2-7	many	CASRTLGDEQYF	TGTGCCAGCAGAACACTAGGAGACGAGCAGTACTTC
NA	TRBV5-1	TRBJ2-3	NA	CASSGRAVADTQYF	TGCGCCAGCAGTGGAAGGGCCGTGGCAGATACGCAGTATTTT
TRBD2	TRBV9	TRBJ2-2	few	CASSVVGLAGGPGTGELFF	TGTGCCAGCAGCGTAGTGGGACTAGCGGGAGGGCCGGGCACCGGGGAGCTGTTTTTT
NA	TRBV29-1	TRBJ2-5	many	CSVGAEKETQYF	TGCAGCGTGGGGGCAGAGAAAGAGACCCAGTACTTC
NA	TRBV25-1	TRBJ2-1	NA	CASSEEGPGLAGYNEQFF	TGTGCCAGCAGTGAAGAAGGCCCCGGACTTGCAGGCTACAATGAGCAGTTCTTC
TRBD2	TRBV12-3/TRBV12-4	TRBJ2-1	once	CASSNTSGNTKYNEQFF	TGTGCCAGCAGTAATACTAGCGGAAATACCAAATACAATGAGCAGTTCTTC
NA	TRBV15	TRBJ2-1	few	CATSRGRGRGKDEQFF	TGTGCCACCAGCAGGGGGAGGGGGCGCGGTAAAGATGAGCAGTTCTTC
TRBD1	TRBV11-2	TRBJ2-5	NA	CASSSNRGRETQYF	TGTGCCAGCAGCTCTAACAGGGGCCGGGAGACCCAGTACTTC
NA	TRBV20-1	TRBJ2-5	NA	CSARGSVVQETQYF	TGCAGTGCTAGAGGGTCGGTAGTCCAAGAGACCCAGTACTTC
NA	TRBV7-2	TRBJ1-3	few	CASAGSFRNTIYF	TGTGCCAGCGCCGGGTCTTTTCGAAACACCATATATTTT
NA	TRBV6-5	TRBJ2-3	NA	CASSFRTPSTDTQYF	TGTGCCAGCAGTTTCCGGACACCTAGCACAGATACGCAGTATTTT
NA	TRBV20-1	TRBJ2-7	NA	CSARRAWPRGGEQYF	TGCAGTGCTAGAAGGGCCTGGCCCCGGGGCGGCGAGCAGTACTTC
NA	TRBV29-1	TRBJ1-2	few	CSVDEVGGHYGYTF	TGCAGCGTTGATGAGGTTGGGGGACACTATGGCTACACCTTC
NA	TRBV25-1	TRBJ2-7	NA	CASSESVQQYF	TGTGCCAGCAGTGAATCAGTACAGCAGTACTTC